The sequence of this T cell receptor (beta chain) was determined in a study of cytomegalovirus exposure and HLA in healthy donors. For the study at large: Some 80 million unique TCRs from HLA-typed donors were held in an early data release.

Regarding the study as a whole: Most TCR sequences were seen very rarely across donors, but some public TCRs occurred in many. Later analysis demonstrated an association between a missense DCLRE1C variant and TCR beta V- and J-gene trimming. What TCR beta sequences reportedly achieved was accurate prediction of HLA-A and HLA-B alleles in most subjects.

V shed 2 bases, J shed 6 bases, and the junction held 10 bases outside the gene matches. Germline V gene data show CDR1 as MNHNY and CDR2 as SVGAGI (reference sequence). The CDR3 extends over 16 amino acids. Primers included in the PCR were 60 Vbeta and 13 Jbeta primers. The repertoire was sequenced with immunoSEQ multiplex PCR; TCRdb's copy has only in-frame clones and lacks some. The data hold 74,000 or so clones, with about 65% observed a single time. Note on this clone: Its cognate antigen is unknown.

The origin of this receptor is a woman in her twenties or thirties in good health and CMV-seronegative. V gene TRBV6-6 combines with J gene TRBJ2-3, with TRBD2 matching over 8 bases. The sample was PBMCs. As DNA, the CDR3 is TGTGCCAGCAGTTACATTGGCGCGGGGGGCGGGGATACGCAGTATTTT. This translates into CASSYIGAGGGDTQYF.